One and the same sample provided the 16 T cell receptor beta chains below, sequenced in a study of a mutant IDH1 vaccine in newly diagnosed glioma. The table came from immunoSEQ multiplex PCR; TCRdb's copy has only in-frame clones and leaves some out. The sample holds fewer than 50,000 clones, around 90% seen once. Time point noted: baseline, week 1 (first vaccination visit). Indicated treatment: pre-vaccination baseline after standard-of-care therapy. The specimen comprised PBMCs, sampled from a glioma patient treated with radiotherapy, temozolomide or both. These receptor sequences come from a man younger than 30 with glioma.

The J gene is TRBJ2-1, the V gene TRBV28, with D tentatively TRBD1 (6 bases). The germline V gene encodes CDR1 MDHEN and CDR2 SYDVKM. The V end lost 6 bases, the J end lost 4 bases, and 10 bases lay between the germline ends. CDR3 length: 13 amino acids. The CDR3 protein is CASRQGQYNEQFF. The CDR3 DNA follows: TGTGCCAGCAGACAAGGACAGTACAATGAGCAGTTCTTC.

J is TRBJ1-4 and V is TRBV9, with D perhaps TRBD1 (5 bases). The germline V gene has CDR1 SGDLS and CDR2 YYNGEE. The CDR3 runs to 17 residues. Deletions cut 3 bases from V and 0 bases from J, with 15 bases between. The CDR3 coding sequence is TGTGCCAGCAGCGCGGGACGGAGCCCCGCAACTAATGAAAAACTGTTTTTT. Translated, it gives CASSAGRSPATNEKLFF.

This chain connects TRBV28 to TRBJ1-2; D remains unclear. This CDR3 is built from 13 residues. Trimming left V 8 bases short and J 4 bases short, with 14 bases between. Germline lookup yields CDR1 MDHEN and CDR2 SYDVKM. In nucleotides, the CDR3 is TGTGCCAGCGCACCCCGTAGGGCCTATGGCTACACCTTC. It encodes CASAPRRAYGYTF.

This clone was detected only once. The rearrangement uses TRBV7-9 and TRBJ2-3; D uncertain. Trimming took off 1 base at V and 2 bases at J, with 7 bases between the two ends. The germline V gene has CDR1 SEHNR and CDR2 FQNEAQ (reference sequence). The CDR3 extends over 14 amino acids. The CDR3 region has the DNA TGTGCCAGCAGCTTAGGGCTCACCACAGATACGCAGTATTTT. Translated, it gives CASSLGLTTDTQYF.

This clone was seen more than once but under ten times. The CDR3 sequence: CASSPKEKGGGYTF. The DNA for the CDR3 is TGTGCCAGCAGCCCCAAGGAGAAGGGAGGTGGCTACACCTTC. The chain is built from TRBV5-4 and TRBJ1-2; D ambiguous. Deletions cut 4 bases from V and 7 bases from J, with 17 bases between. CDR1 SGHNT and CDR2 YYREEE come from the germline V gene (reference sequence). CDR3 length equals 14 residues.

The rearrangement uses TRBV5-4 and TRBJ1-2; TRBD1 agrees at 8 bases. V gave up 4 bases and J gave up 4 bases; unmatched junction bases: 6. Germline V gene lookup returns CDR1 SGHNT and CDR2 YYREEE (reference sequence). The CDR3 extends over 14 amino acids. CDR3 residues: CASSPTQGAYGYTF. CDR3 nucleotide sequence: TGTGCCAGCAGCCCTACCCAGGGGGCCTATGGCTACACCTTC.

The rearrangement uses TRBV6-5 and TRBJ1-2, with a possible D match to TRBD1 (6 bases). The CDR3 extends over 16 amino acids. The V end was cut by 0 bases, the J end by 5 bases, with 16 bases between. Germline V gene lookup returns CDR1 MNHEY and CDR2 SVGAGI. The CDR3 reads CASSYSSNGGAYGYTF. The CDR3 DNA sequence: TGTGCCAGCAGTTACTCGTCAAATGGGGGGGCGTATGGCTACACCTTC.

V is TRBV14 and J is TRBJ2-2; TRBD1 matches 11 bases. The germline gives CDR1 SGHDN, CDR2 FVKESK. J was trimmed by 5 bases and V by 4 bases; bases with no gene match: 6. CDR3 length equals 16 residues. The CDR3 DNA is TGTGCCAGCAGCCTGTCCGGGACAGGGGGAACCGGGGAGCTGTTTTTT. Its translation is CASSLSGTGGTGELFF.

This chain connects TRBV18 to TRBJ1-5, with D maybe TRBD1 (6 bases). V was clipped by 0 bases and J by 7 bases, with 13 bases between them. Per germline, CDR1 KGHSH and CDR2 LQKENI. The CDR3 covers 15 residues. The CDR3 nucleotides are TGTGCCAGCTCACCACCAGGGGGGAAGGGGCAGCCCCAGCATTTT. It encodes CASSPPGGKGQPQHF.

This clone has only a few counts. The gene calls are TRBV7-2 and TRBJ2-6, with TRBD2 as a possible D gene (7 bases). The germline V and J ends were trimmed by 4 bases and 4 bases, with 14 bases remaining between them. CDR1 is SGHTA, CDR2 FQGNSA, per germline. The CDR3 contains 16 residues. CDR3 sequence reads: CASSSEGGRGANVLTF. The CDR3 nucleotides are TGTGCCAGCAGCTCAGAGGGGGGGCGAGGGGCCAACGTCCTGACTTTC.

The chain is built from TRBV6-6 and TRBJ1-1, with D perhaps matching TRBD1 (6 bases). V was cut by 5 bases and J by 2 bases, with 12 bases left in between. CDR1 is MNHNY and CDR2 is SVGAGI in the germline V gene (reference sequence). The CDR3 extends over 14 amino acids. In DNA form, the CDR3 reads TGTGCCAGCAGTCAGGGGAAGAGTAACACTGAAGCTTTCTTT. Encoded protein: CASSQGKSNTEAFF.

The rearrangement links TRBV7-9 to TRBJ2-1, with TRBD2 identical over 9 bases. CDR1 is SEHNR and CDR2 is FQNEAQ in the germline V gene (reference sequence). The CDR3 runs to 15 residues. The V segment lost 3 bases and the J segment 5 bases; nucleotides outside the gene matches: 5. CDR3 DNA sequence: TGTGCCAGCAGCTTTGCGACTAGCGGAGACAATGAGCAGTTCTTC. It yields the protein CASSFATSGDNEQFF.

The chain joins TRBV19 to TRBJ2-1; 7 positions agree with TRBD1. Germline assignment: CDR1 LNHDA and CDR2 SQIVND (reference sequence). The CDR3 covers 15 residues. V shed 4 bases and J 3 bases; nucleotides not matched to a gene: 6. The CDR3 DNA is TGTGCCAGTAGTACGACAGGGCTAGACTACAATGAGCAGTTCTTC. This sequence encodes CASSTTGLDYNEQFF. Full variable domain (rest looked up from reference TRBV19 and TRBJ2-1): DGGITQSPKYLFRKEGQNVTLSCEQNLNHDAMYWYRQDPGQGLRLIYYSQIVNDFQKGDIAEGYSVSREKKESFPLTVTSAQKNPTAFYLCASSTTGLDYNEQFFGPGTRLTVL.

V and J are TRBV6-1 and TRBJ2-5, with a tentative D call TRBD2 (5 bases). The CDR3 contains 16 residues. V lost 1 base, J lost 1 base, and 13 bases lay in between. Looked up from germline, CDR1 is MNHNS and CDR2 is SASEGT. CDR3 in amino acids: CASSEVGMGSQETQYF. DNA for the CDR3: TGTGCCAGCAGTGAAGTGGGGATGGGGAGCCAAGAGACCCAGTACTTC.

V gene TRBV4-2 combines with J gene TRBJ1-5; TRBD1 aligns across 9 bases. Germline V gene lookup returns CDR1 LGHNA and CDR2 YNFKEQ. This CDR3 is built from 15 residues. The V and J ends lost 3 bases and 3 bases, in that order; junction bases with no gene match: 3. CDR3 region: CASSQDRGVNQPQHF. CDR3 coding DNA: TGTGCCAGCAGCCAGGACAGGGGCGTCAATCAGCCCCAGCATTTT.

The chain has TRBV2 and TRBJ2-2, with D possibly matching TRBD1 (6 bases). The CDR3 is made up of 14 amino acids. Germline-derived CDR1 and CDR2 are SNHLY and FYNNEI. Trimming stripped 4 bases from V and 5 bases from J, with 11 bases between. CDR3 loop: CASSVQGGTGELFF. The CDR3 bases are TGTGCCAGCAGTGTACAGGGTGGGACCGGGGAGCTGTTTTTT.